This T cell receptor beta chain was sequenced during a study of T-cell reconstitution after alpha-beta-depleted transplantation in children. The CDR3 length is 15 residues. Germline-derived CDR1 and CDR2 are DFQATT and SNEGSKA (reference sequence). V dropped 3 bases and J dropped 2 bases, with 17 bases sitting between them. As it was prepared, the TCRbeta library received unique molecular identifiers. TCRdb used MiXCR to reprocess the PCR reads, holding one entry per CDR3 protein. This table holds 150,000 to 200,000 distinct CDR3 sequences, about 14% found once. This clonotype was picked up a small number of times.

This sequence originates from a human donor who donated a stem cell graft to a child with acute lymphoblastic leukemia. The input for sequencing was PBMCs from the stem cell graft donor, taken from the stem cell graft. This sequence joins TRBV20-1 and TRBJ2-7; D gene ambiguous. The CDR3 DNA reads as TGCAGTGCTAGTCCCTTCTCCGCGGTAACCTACGAGCAGTACTTC. Its protein product is CSASPFSAVTYEQYF.